This T cell receptor beta chain appears in the sequencing data of a study of T cells in Graves' hyperthyroidism and ophthalmopathy. V was clipped by 8 bases and J by 2 bases; unmatched bases: 7. The CDR3 runs to 15 residues. Germline assignment: CDR1 DFQATT and CDR2 SNEGSKA (reference sequence). This clonotype showed up many times. Its antigen is still unknown. Amplified TCR beta CDR3 regions derived from RNA transcripts. Using the HTBI primer set, a first-round RT-PCR was run on the TCR CDR3. TCRdb analysed the multiplex PCR reads with MiXCR anew, one entry per CDR3 protein. The sample consists of some 570,000 distinct CDR3 sequences, approximately 14% of them appearing once. The study's findings and limits: Ophthalmopathy prediction by the model preceded onset by a median approximately 6.1 months. Most thyroid clonotypes with frequency above 0.001 were detected in blood.

Ophthalmopathy cases scored 3 or more on the Clinical Activity Score and 4 or more on NOSPECS grade, with duration below 3 months. Pregnant or lactating patients were excluded, as were those with uncontrolled infection or other autoimmune disease. The source of this sequence is a woman under 30 with Graves' ophthalmopathy. The J gene is TRBJ2-4, the V gene TRBV20-1; TRBD2 matches 12 bases. Sequencing was performed on blood. CDR3 coding DNA: TGCAGTACCGACGGACTAGCGGGGTCCAAAAACATTCAGTACTTC. Translation gives CSTDGLAGSKNIQYF.